The 17 T cell receptor beta chains reported below all come from one sample, sequenced in a study of T cells after yellow fever vaccination. TCRdb re-called the 5' RACE reads through MiXCR, storing one row per CDR3 protein. The data show 100,000 or so distinct CDR3 sequences, approximately 9% seen once. Here the sequenced sample was CD8+ T cells not binding an NS4B(214-222) dextramer, sorted from PBMCs, taken less than 16 days after the first yellow fever vaccination. The origin of the receptors is a man younger than 30 who received the YFV17D yellow fever vaccine.

This clonotype was counted a few times. The V and J genes are TRBV11-2 and TRBJ2-3; D uncertain. Germline V lookup: CDR1 SGHAT, CDR2 FQNNGV. This CDR3 spans 15 amino acids. V lost 1 base, J lost 6 bases, and 14 bases lay in between. The CDR3 is CASSLVGRVADTQYF. The CDR3 DNA reads as TGTGCCAGCAGCTTAGTGGGTCGGGTTGCCGATACGCAGTATTTT.

This clonotype has only a few counts. This chain joins TRBV4-3 and TRBJ2-7, with D tentatively TRBD1 (6 bases). The CDR3 loop spans 14 amino acids. Looked up from germline, CDR1 is LGHNA and CDR2 is YSLEER. Trimming cost V 5 bases and J 4 bases, with 15 bases left between them. The DNA of the CDR3 is TGCGCCAGCAGCGAGACCGGACAGTCTTACGAGCAGTACTTC. Its translation: CASSETGQSYEQYF.

The rearrangement uses TRBV29-1 and TRBJ2-1, with a possible D match to TRBD2 (5 bases). Germline lookup yields CDR1 SQVTM and CDR2 ANQGSEA. V was pared by 3 bases and J by 9 bases, with 9 bases between. The CDR3 runs to 11 residues. DNA of the CDR3: TGCAGCGTTGATGCGGGTATTGAGCAGTTCTTC. Residues: CSVDAGIEQFF.

The V and J genes are TRBV2 and TRBJ2-5; no definite D call. This CDR3 contains 15 residues. CDR1 SNHLY and CDR2 FYNNEI come from the germline V gene. V lost 0 bases and J 5 bases, leaving 13 bases between the germline ends. CDR3 nucleotide sequence: TGTGCCAGCAGTGAAGCGCGTCTAGGGCAGGAGACCCAGTACTTC. It translates to CASSEARLGQETQYF. Variable domain in full (rest from reference TRBV2 and TRBJ2-5): EPEVTQTPSHQVTQMGQEVILRCVPISNHLYFYWYRQILGQKVEFLVSFYNNEISEKSEIFDDQFSVERPDGSNFTLKIRSTKLEDSAMYFCASSEARLGQETQYFGPGTRLLVL.

This clonotype appeared many times. This chain connects TRBV4-1 to TRBJ2-7; tentatively, D is TRBD1 or TRBD2 (5 bases each). This CDR3 contains 17 residues. V was clipped by 5 bases and J by 2 bases, with 22 bases between them. Germline V gene lookup returns CDR1 MGHRA and CDR2 YSYEKL. CDR3 region: CASSSGPPGPFPYEQYV. CDR3 coding DNA: TGCGCCAGCAGCTCAGGTCCCCCGGGACCGTTCCCCTACGAGCAGTACGTC.

V and J are TRBV7-2 and TRBJ1-1; D possibly corresponds to TRBD1 (5 bases). Trimming removed 4 bases at V and 0 bases at J, with 18 bases between. This CDR3 contains 17 residues. CDR1 and CDR2 (germline): SGHTA, FQGNSA. The CDR3 loop reads CASSSFLGRSMNTEAFF. The CDR3 DNA reads as TGTGCCAGCAGCTCCTTTCTGGGACGGAGCATGAACACTGAAGCTTTCTTT.

This clonotype has just a few counts. V and J are TRBV11-2 and TRBJ2-3; 12 bases agree with TRBD2. V lost 1 base and J lost 4; bases outside the gene matches: 6. Germline lookup yields CDR1 SGHAT and CDR2 FQNNGV. There are 17 residues in the CDR3. The CDR3 DNA is TGTGCCAGCAGCTTAGGTTCGGGACTAGCGGGTTCAGATACGCAGTATTTT. This gives the protein CASSLGSGLAGSDTQYF.

In its sample, this clonotype was seen a few times. The chain recombines TRBV9 with TRBJ1-3; D is unresolved. The germline V gene encodes CDR1 SGDLS and CDR2 YYNGEE. V was cut by 4 bases and J by 4 bases, with 15 bases left in between. The CDR3 sequence is 15 residues long. CDR3 sequence reads: CASSPAFGLGNTIYF. CDR3 coding DNA: TGTGCCAGCAGCCCCGCGTTCGGTTTGGGAAACACCATATATTTT.

The rearrangement uses TRBV12-3 or TRBV12-4 and TRBJ2-3, with D tentatively TRBD2 (7 bases). Trimming pared 6 bases from V and 7 bases from J, leaving 17 bases between. The CDR3 totals 14 residues. The CDR3 DNA follows: TGTGCCAGCAGCCTCCGGGGGGCCACTTATACGCAGTATTTT. The encoded protein is CASSLRGATYTQYF.

This clonotype was seen a few times. The CDR3 region has the DNA TGTGCCAGCAACGGACTAGCGGGGGGTAGCTCAGATACGCAGTATTTT. It translates to CASNGLAGGSSDTQYF. This chain connects TRBV2 to TRBJ2-3; TRBD2 matches at 14 bases. Losses at the gene ends were 7 bases for V and 4 bases for J; bases not matched to a gene: 7. Germline loops: CDR1 SNHLY, CDR2 FYNNEI. The CDR3 contains 16 residues.

The chain combines TRBV6-5 with TRBJ2-4; 7 nucleotides align to TRBD1. From germline, CDR1 is MNHEY and CDR2 SVGAGI. The CDR3 runs to 17 residues. Losses at the gene ends were 0 bases for V and 0 bases for J; bases not matched to a gene: 5. The CDR3 DNA reads as TGTGCCAGCAGTTACTCGTCTCAGGGGGTAGCCAAAAACATTCAGTACTTC. It yields the protein CASSYSSQGVAKNIQYF.

This clonotype was counted many times. This rearrangement joins TRBV28 to TRBJ1-2; D may be TRBD1 (6 bases). V gave up 3 bases and J gave up 7 bases, with 12 bases separating them. CDR3 length equals 13 residues. CDR1 MDHEN and CDR2 SYDVKM come from the germline V gene. The CDR3 loop is CASSFQGLGGYTF. The CDR3 coding sequence is TGTGCCAGCAGTTTCCAGGGGCTAGGTGGCTACACCTTC.

The CDR3 loop is CASGYLGLVDTQYF. Here the CDR3 DNA reads TGTGCCAGCGGCTATTTAGGGCTCGTGGATACGCAGTATTTT. V is TRBV12-3 or TRBV12-4 and J is TRBJ2-3; D is ambiguous. Trimming left V 8 bases short and J 6 bases short, with 18 bases between. The CDR3 covers 14 residues.

The chain is built from TRBV4-1 and TRBJ1-2; 8 nucleotides agree with TRBD1. The CDR3 has 14 amino acids. CDR1 is MGHRA and CDR2 is YSYEKL in the germline V gene. Trimming cost V 1 base and J 6 bases; bases outside gene matches: 4. CDR3 in amino acids: CASSQGAGGNGYTF. The CDR3 nucleotides read TGCGCCAGCAGCCAAGGAGCAGGGGGCAATGGCTACACCTTC.

The chain employs TRBV7-9 and TRBJ2-7; unclear D gene. The CDR3 loop spans 14 amino acids. Germline V gene lookup returns CDR1 SEHNR and CDR2 FQNEAQ (reference sequence). With 1 base removed from V and 1 base from J, the gap between germline ends came to 8 bases. CDR3 protein: CASSLDGRSYEQYF. CDR3 DNA sequence: TGTGCCAGCAGCTTAGACGGGCGTTCCTACGAGCAGTACTTC.

This clonotype was counted between two and nine times. V is TRBV7-9 and J is TRBJ2-3; maybe TRBD1 (5 bases). The CDR3 loop spans 15 amino acids. Germline V gene data show CDR1 as SEHNR and CDR2 as FQNEAQ (reference sequence). Trimming took off 6 bases at V and 0 bases at J, with 13 bases between the two ends. The CDR3 here is CASRAGFSSTDTQYF. The CDR3 DNA reads as TGTGCCAGCAGAGCAGGGTTCTCGAGCACAGATACGCAGTATTTT.

As for this clonotype: Sequence at one end of the junction differs from germline and may be a read error. This chain uses TRBV3-1 with TRBJ1-2; D unresolved. From germline, CDR1 is LGHDT and CDR2 YNNKEL (reference sequence). The CDR3 sequence is 18 residues long. CDR3 sequence (DNA): TGTGCCAGCACCCAAGACGGAGGCGGGGTTGGGAGTCTCTATGGCTACACCTTC. Its translation is CASTQDGGGVGSLYGYTF. Based on the CDR3 plus reference TRBV3-1 and TRBJ1-2, the full variable domain is DTAVSQTPKYLVTQMGNDKSIKCEQNLGHDTMYWYKQDSKKFLKIMFSYNNKELIINETVPNRFSPKSPDKAHLNLHINSLELGDSAVYFCASTQDGGGVGSLYGYTFGSGTRLTVV.